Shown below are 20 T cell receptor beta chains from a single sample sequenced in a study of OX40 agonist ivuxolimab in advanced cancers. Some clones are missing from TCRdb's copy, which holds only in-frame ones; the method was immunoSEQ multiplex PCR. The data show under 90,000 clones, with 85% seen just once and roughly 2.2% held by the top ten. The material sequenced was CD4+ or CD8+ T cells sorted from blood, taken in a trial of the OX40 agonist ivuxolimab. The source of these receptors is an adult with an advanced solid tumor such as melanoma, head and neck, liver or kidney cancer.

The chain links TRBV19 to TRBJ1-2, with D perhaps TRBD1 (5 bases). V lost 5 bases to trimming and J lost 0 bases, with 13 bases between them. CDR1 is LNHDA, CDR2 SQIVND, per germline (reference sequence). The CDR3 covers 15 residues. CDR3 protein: CASSPQGSANYGYTF. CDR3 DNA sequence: TGTGCCAGTAGTCCCCAGGGCAGCGCTAACTATGGCTACACCTTC.

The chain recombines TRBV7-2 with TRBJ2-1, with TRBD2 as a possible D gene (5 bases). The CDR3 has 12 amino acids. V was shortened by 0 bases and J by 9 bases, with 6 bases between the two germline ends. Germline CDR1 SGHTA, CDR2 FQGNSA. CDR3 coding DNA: TGTGCCAGCAGCTTAGCCGGGATTGAGCAGTTCTTC. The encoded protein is CASSLAGIEQFF.

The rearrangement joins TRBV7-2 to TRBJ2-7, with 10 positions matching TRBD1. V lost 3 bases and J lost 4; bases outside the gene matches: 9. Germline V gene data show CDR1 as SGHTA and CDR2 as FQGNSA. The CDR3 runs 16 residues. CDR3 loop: CASSLDRGVSGYEQYF. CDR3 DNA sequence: TGTGCCAGCAGCTTGGACAGGGGGGTATCAGGGTACGAGCAGTACTTC.

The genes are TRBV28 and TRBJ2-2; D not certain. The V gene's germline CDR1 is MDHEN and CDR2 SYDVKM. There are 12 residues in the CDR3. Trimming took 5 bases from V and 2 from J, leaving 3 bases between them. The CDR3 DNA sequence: TGTGCCAGCAGTAGAAACACCGGGGAGCTGTTTTTT. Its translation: CASSRNTGELFF.

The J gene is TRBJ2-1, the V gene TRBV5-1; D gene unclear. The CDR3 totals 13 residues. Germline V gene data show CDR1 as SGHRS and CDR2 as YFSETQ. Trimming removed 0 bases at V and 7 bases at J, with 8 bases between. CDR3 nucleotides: TGCGCCAGCAGCTTGGGCCTGACGAATGAGCAGTTCTTC. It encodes CASSLGLTNEQFF.

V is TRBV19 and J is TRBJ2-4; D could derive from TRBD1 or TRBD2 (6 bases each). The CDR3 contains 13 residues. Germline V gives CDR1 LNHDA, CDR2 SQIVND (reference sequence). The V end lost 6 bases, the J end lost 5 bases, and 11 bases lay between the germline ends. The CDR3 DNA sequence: TGTGCCAGTAGCCCGGGGGCCCAAAACATTCAGTACTTC. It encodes CASSPGAQNIQYF.

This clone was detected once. The DNA of the CDR3 is TGTGCCAGCAGCTTCCGCCAGGGGGTGAGGGAGCAAGGCAATGAGCAGTTCTTC. As protein: CASSFRQGVREQGNEQFF. The V and J genes are TRBV13 and TRBJ2-1; 7 bases are a match to TRBD1. Germline V gene sequence: CDR1 PRHDT, CDR2 FYEKMQ (reference sequence). The CDR3 sequence is 18 residues long. With 3 bases clipped from V and 6 bases from J, the junction kept 17 bases outside the gene matches.

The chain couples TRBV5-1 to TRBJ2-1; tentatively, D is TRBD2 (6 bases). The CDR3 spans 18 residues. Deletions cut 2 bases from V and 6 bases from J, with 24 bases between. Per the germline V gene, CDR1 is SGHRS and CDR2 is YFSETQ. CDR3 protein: CASSFSREGGLTINEQFF. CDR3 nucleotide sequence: TGCGCCAGCAGCTTTTCTCGCGAAGGAGGGCTAACAATCAATGAGCAGTTCTTC.

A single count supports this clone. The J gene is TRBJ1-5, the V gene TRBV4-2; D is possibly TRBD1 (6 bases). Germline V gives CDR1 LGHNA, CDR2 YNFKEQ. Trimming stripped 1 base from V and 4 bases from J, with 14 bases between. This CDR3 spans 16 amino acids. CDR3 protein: CASSQGGHRANQPQHF. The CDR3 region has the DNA TGTGCCAGCAGCCAAGGGGGACATCGAGCGAATCAGCCCCAGCATTTT.

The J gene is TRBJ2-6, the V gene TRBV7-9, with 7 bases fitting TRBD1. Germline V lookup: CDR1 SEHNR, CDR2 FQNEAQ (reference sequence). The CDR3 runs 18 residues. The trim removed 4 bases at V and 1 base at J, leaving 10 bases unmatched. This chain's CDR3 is CASSSRQGKRSGANVLTF. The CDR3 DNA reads TGTGCCAGCAGCTCCCGACAGGGAAAACGGTCTGGGGCCAACGTCCTGACTTTC.

Here the CDR3 DNA reads TGCGCCAGCAGTCTAGGACAGGGCCCAGGATCACCCCTCCACTTT. This translates into CASSLGQGPGSPLHF. The V and J genes are TRBV23-1 and TRBJ1-6; 8 nucleotides agree with TRBD1. TRBV23-1 is given ORF status, its function remaining uncertain. This CDR3 comprises 15 residues. The J segment lost 10 bases and the V segment lost 4 bases, leaving 9 bases of the junction unmatched.

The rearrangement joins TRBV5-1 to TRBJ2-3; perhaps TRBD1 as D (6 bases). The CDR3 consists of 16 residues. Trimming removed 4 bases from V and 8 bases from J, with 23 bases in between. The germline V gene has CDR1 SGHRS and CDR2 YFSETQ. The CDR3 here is CASSLGAGTISGTQYF. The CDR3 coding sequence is TGCGCCAGCAGCCTGGGGGCCGGGACCATTTCGGGTACGCAGTATTTT.

This chain's CDR3 is CASSPPEGSPQHF. Here the CDR3 DNA reads TGTGCCAGCTCACCACCGGAAGGATCGCCCCAGCATTTT. The chain uses TRBV18 and TRBJ1-5; D not certain. CDR1 is KGHSH and CDR2 is LQKENI in the germline V gene. The CDR3 contains 13 residues. Trimming took off 0 bases at V and 9 bases at J, with 9 bases between the two ends.

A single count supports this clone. CDR3 coding DNA: TGTGCCAGCTCCCACGCTGGGACTGAAGCTTTCTTT. Encoded protein: CASSHAGTEAFF. The chain combines TRBV28 with TRBJ1-1; D uncertain. V was clipped by 8 bases and J by 5 bases, with 12 bases between them. Germline lookup yields CDR1 MDHEN and CDR2 SYDVKM. CDR3 length: 12 amino acids. Together with reference TRBV28 and TRBJ1-1, the CDR3 gives the full variable domain: DVKVTQSSRYLVKRTGEKVFLECVQDMDHENMFWYRQDPGLGLRLIYFSYDVKMKEKGDIPEGYSVSREKKERFSLILESASTNQTSMYLCASSHAGTEAFFGQGTRLTVV.

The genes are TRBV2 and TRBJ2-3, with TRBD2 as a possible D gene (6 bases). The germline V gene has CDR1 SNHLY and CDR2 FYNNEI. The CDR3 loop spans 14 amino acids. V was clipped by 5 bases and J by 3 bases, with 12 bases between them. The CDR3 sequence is CASSRDLGTDTQYF. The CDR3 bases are TGTGCCAGCAGTCGGGACTTGGGTACAGATACGCAGTATTTT.

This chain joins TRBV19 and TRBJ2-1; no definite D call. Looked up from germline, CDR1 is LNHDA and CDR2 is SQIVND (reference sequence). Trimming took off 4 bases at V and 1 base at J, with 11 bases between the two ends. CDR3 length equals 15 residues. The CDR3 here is CASSTGQRSYNEQFF. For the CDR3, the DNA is TGTGCCAGTAGTACCGGCCAACGGTCCTACAATGAGCAGTTCTTC.

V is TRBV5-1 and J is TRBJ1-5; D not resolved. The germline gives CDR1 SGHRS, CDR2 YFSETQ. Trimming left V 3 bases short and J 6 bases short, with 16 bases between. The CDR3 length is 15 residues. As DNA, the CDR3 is TGCGCCAGCAGCTCGGACGGCGGGGAAACTCAGCCCCAGCATTTT. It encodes CASSSDGGETQPQHF. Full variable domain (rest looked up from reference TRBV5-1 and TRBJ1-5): KAGVTQTPRYLIKTRGQQVTLSCSPISGHRSVSWYQQTPGQGLQFLFEYFSETQRNKGNFPGRFSGRQFSNSRSEMNVSTLELGDSALYLCASSSDGGETQPQHFGDGTRLSIL.

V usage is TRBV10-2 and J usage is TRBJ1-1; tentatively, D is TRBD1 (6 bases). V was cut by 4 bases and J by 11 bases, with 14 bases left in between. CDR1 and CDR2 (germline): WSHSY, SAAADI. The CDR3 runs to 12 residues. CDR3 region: CASSGQGREAFF. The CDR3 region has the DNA TGCGCCAGCAGTGGGCAGGGGCGAGAGGCTTTCTTT.

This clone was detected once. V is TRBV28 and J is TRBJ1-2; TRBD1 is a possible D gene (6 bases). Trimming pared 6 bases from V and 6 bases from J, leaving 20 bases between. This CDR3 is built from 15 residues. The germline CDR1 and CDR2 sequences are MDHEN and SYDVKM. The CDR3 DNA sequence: TGTGCCAGCAGAACTTCCGGGACACGCGCGCATGGCTACACCTTC. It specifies CASRTSGTRAHGYTF.

The DNA of the CDR3 is TGTGCCAGAGAGGGCAAATCCTCTGGAAACACCATATATTTT. Protein: CAREGKSSGNTIYF. V is TRBV2 and J is TRBJ1-3; unclear D gene. V lost 9 bases and J lost 0, with 12 bases in between. CDR1 and CDR2 from the germline V gene are SNHLY and FYNNEI. This CDR3 is 14 amino acids long.